This TCR beta chain derives from a study of molecular identifiers for immune sequencing clone quantification. TCRdb re-called the PCR reads with MiXCR, one entry per CDR3 protein. The repertoire includes hundreds of thousands of distinct CDR3 sequences, roughly a fifth of them detected once, and approximately 0.85% sits in the top ten. Ten or more counts support this clonotype. Its target is unknown. V dropped 5 bases and J dropped 2 bases, with 16 bases sitting between them. The germline gives CDR1 SGHAT, CDR2 FQNNGV. The CDR3 has 15 amino acids. Notes on the study in general: Reportedly, one cell's Jurkat TCR RNA was detected within one million naive CD8 cells.

The sequenced sample consisted of naive CD8+ T cells from blood, with Jurkat cell RNA spiked in. The subset is: FACS-sorted CD8+CD4-CCR7+CD45RA+ naive T cells. The rearrangement uses TRBV11-2 and TRBJ2-7, with no clear D. The origin of this receptor is a human donor in good health. Some libraries in this study had Jurkat cell RNA spiked in. The chain's CDR3 is CASSPPELPTYEQYF. CDR3 sequence (DNA): TGTGCCAGCAGCCCCCCCGAGCTCCCAACCTACGAGCAGTACTTC.